The 4 T cell receptor beta chains below all came from one sample that was sequenced in a study of T cells in localized non-small cell lung cancer. Profiling relied on immunoSEQ multiplex PCR, and the TCRdb table lists in-frame clones only, not all of them. The data contain some 72,000 clones, 80% to 90% of them singletons. The sequenced sample was peripheral blood, obtained before any cancer treatment. The receptors were sampled from a man aged 40 to 70 with stage I lung adenocarcinoma.

This clone was counted once. The CDR3 is CASGTALAGESGGARETQYF. CDR3 in DNA: TGTGCCAGCGGGACAGCCCTAGCGGGAGAAAGTGGGGGGGCCAGGGAGACCCAGTACTTC. The chain recombines TRBV27 with TRBJ2-5; the match to TRBD2 covers 10 bases. The germline V gene encodes CDR1 MNHEY and CDR2 SMNVEV (reference sequence). The CDR3 contains 20 residues. J lost 5 bases, V lost 8 bases, and 26 bases had no gene match.

The CDR3 protein is CASSLGHLGKEYF. The DNA for the CDR3 is TGTGCCAGCAGCCTGGGACACCTGGGGAAGGAGTACTTC. This chain connects TRBV5-6 to TRBJ2-5; maybe TRBD1 (6 bases). The CDR3 contains 13 residues. V gave up 4 bases and J gave up 12 bases, with 19 bases separating them. Germline values: CDR1 SGHDT, CDR2 YYEEEE.

A single count supports this clone. The V and J genes are TRBV6-4 and TRBJ2-1; 11 bases are shared with TRBD2. The CDR3 totals 14 residues. From germline, CDR1 is MRHNA and CDR2 SNTAGT. J was trimmed by 6 bases and V by 6 bases; bases with no gene match: 4. The CDR3 nucleotides read TGTGCCAGCAGCCGTAGCGGGGGGGTCAATGAGCAGTTCTTC. The encoded protein is CASSRSGGVNEQFF.

The rearrangement uses TRBV11-3 and TRBJ2-1; D unclear. The CDR3 loop spans 13 amino acids. V dropped 5 bases and J dropped 5 bases, with 10 bases sitting between them. The germline CDR1 and CDR2 sequences are SGHNT and YENEEA. Here the CDR3 reads CASSRPPDNEQFF. The CDR3 nucleotides are TGTGCCAGCAGCCGGCCCCCTGACAATGAGCAGTTCTTC.